The T cell receptor beta chain under discussion was sequenced for a study of T cell repertoires in cytomegalovirus infection. From the reads, TCRdb called clonotypes with MiXCR, one entry per CDR3 protein. This repertoire shows 250,000 or so distinct CDR3 sequences, roughly 12% found once; its top ten account for 1.6%. The germline gives CDR1 LNHNV, CDR2 YYDKDF (reference sequence). This CDR3 has 16 amino acids. V was trimmed by 3 bases and J by 5 bases, leaving 20 bases between them. This rearrangement joins TRBV15 to TRBJ2-7; no clear D gene. This receptor was identified in a human donor in good health (CMV status not recorded). Some clones in this sample may be carry-over from other donors' samples. The source material was PBMCs. CDR3 in amino acids: CATSREAVGPLDEQYF. In nucleotides, the CDR3 is TGTGCCACCAGCAGGGAAGCCGTAGGCCCCCTAGACGAGCAGTACTTC.